The 25 T cell receptor beta chains reported below all come from one sample, sequenced in a study of blood T cells in healthy people across ages. Alongside a J-beta primer mix, a sample-barcoded 5' primer served in a second PCR lasting roughly 7 to 11 cycles. TCRdb processed the 5' RACE reads anew with MiXCR; each CDR3 protein has one entry. The table lists about a million distinct CDR3 sequences, 35% to 40% of them singletons. The sequenced sample consisted of blood. The receptors originated from a man aged 18 to 30 in good health.

The V and J genes are TRBV25-1 and TRBJ2-7, with no clear D. V was cut by 4 bases and J by 0 bases, with 10 bases left in between. In germline, CDR1 is MGHDK, CDR2 SYGVNS. The CDR3 length is 14 residues. Here the CDR3 DNA reads TGTGCCAGCAGTGGACTGTTGAGCTCCTACGAGCAGTACTTC. Translating gives CASSGLLSSYEQYF.

In its sample, this clonotype was seen a few times. This chain uses TRBV7-2 with TRBJ2-7; D unresolved. In germline, CDR1 is SGHTA, CDR2 FQGNSA. CDR3 length equals 13 residues. V was clipped by 6 bases and J by 4 bases, with 13 bases between them. The CDR3 coding sequence is TGTGCCAGCAGAGGGAAAGTAGATTACGAGCAGTACTTC. Translated: CASRGKVDYEQYF.

This clonotype was detected a few times. The gene calls are TRBV29-1 and TRBJ1-2; 9 nucleotides line up with TRBD1. The CDR3 has 14 residues. J was trimmed by 9 bases and V by 3 bases; bases with no gene match: 11. CDR1 is SQVTM, CDR2 ANQGSEA, per germline. This CDR3 is CSVDDRGRTGSYTF. CDR3 DNA sequence: TGCAGCGTTGATGACAGGGGGAGGACCGGGAGCTACACCTTC.

CDR3 sequence: CASSHLIGGRTGTDTQYF. The CDR3 bases are TGCGCCAGCAGCCATTTAATCGGGGGGCGGACAGGCACAGATACGCAGTATTTT. The V gene is TRBV4-3, the J gene TRBJ2-3; tentative D call: TRBD2 (7 bases). The CDR3 totals 18 residues. Deletions cut 3 bases from V and 1 base from J, with 20 bases between. Germline V gene data show CDR1 as LGHNA and CDR2 as YSLEER.

This rearrangement joins TRBV4-1 to TRBJ1-4; D possibly corresponds to TRBD1 (6 bases). The CDR3 has 16 residues. CDR1 is MGHRA, CDR2 YSYEKL, per germline. V lost 4 bases to trimming and J lost 5 bases, with 17 bases between them. The DNA of the CDR3 is TGCGCCAGCAGCCCTCGGACAGCCGGGGCGAATGAAAAACTGTTTTTT. This sequence encodes CASSPRTAGANEKLFF.

The chain employs TRBV3-1 and TRBJ2-3; D remains unclear. Germline V gene lookup returns CDR1 LGHDT and CDR2 YNNKEL (reference sequence). The ends were cut back, 8 bases at V and 7 bases at J, with 10 bases in the middle. This CDR3 is built from 11 residues. CDR3 sequence reads: CASGNPYTQYF. The CDR3 DNA sequence: TGTGCCAGCGGCAATCCTTATACGCAGTATTTT.

The J gene is TRBJ2-3, the V gene TRBV7-9, with TRBD1 matching over 7 bases. V lost 10 bases and J lost 3; bases outside the gene matches: 4. CDR1 is SEHNR, CDR2 FQNEAQ, per germline (reference sequence). There are 12 residues in the CDR3. The CDR3 loop reads CATPGQTDTQYF. The DNA for the CDR3 is TGTGCCACACCGGGACAGACAGATACGCAGTATTTT.

This clonotype was observed a few times. The V gene is TRBV3-1, the J gene TRBJ1-1; a weak D match, TRBD1 (5 bases). CDR3 length: 14 amino acids. The ends were cut back, 1 base at V and 5 bases at J, with 11 bases in the middle. Germline V CDR1 and CDR2: LGHDT, YNNKEL (reference sequence). CDR3 in amino acids: CASSQVEGQTEAFF. In DNA form, the CDR3 reads TGTGCCAGCAGCCAAGTGGAGGGGCAAACTGAAGCTTTCTTT.

This rearrangement joins TRBV5-1 to TRBJ1-2; the D is unclear. CDR1 and CDR2 (germline): SGHRS, YFSETQ. V shed 5 bases and J shed 4 bases, with 9 bases lying between them. CDR3 size: 12 residues. CDR3 in amino acids: CASRRDAYGYTF. The DNA of the CDR3 is TGCGCCAGCAGGAGGGATGCCTATGGCTACACCTTC.

The rearrangement joins TRBV9 to TRBJ2-3; D gene ambiguous. The germline V gene has CDR1 SGDLS and CDR2 YYNGEE. The CDR3 runs 15 residues. V was cut by 7 bases and J by 2 bases, with 17 bases left in between. Written as DNA, the CDR3 is TGTGCCAGCGCTTGGACGGGCAGCAACACAGATACGCAGTATTTT. It encodes CASAWTGSNTDTQYF. Combining the CDR3 with reference TRBV9 and TRBJ2-3 gives the whole variable domain DSGVTQTPKHLITATGQRVTLRCSPRSGDLSVYWYQQSLDQGLQFLIQYYNGEERAKGNILERFSAQQFPDLHSELNLSSLELGDSALYFCASAWTGSNTDTQYFGPGTRLTVL.

This rearrangement joins TRBV29-1 to TRBJ2-5, with D hard to call. The V end was cut by 7 bases, the J end by 2 bases, with 11 bases between. This CDR3 comprises 12 residues. CDR1 SQVTM and CDR2 ANQGSEA come from the germline V gene. This CDR3 is CSAAVSQETQYF. The CDR3 DNA reads TGCAGCGCCGCGGTTAGTCAAGAGACCCAGTACTTC.

This rearrangement joins TRBV7-3 to TRBJ2-3; 10 bases agree with TRBD1. J was trimmed by 3 bases and V by 2 bases; bases with no gene match: 8. Per the germline V gene, CDR1 is SGHTA and CDR2 is FQGTGA. CDR3 size: 17 residues. The CDR3 loop reads CASSLGPQGQGTDTQYF. The CDR3 DNA reads TGTGCCAGCAGCTTAGGGCCCCAGGGACAGGGGACAGATACGCAGTATTTT. Complete variable domain (other parts from reference TRBV7-3 and TRBJ2-3): GAGVSQTPSNKVTEKGKYVELRCDPISGHTALYWYRQSLGQGPEFLIYFQGTGAADDSGLPNDRFFAVRPEGSVSTLKIQRTERGDSAVYLCASSLGPQGQGTDTQYFGPGTRLTVL.

This chain links TRBV12-3 or TRBV12-4 with TRBJ1-2; 8 nucleotides agree with TRBD1. The CDR3 runs 12 residues. V lost 6 bases and J lost 8; bases outside the gene matches: 5. The DNA of the CDR3 is TGTGCCAGCAGCCTTAGGGACAGGGGCTACACCTTC. It specifies CASSLRDRGYTF.

The CDR3 DNA sequence: TGCAGTCCCATCCCGGGCGCCCAAGAGACCCAGTACTTC. Translated: CSPIPGAQETQYF. The V gene is TRBV20-1, the J gene TRBJ2-5; D remains unclear. From germline, CDR1 is DFQATT and CDR2 SNEGSKA (reference sequence). The CDR3 loop spans 13 amino acids. V was pared by 8 bases and J by 1 base, with 14 bases between.

This CDR3 reads CASSLGGMERPKAFF. The CDR3 DNA reads TGTGCCAGCAGCTTAGGGGGGATGGAGAGACCGAAAGCTTTCTTT. The V and J genes are TRBV7-9 and TRBJ1-1, with D possibly matching TRBD1 (5 bases). Trimming pared 1 base from V and 9 bases from J, leaving 18 bases between. The CDR3 contains 15 residues. Per germline, CDR1 SEHNR and CDR2 FQNEAQ (reference sequence).

This clonotype has more than one count but fewer than ten. This rearrangement joins TRBV9 to TRBJ2-3; D might be TRBD1 (5 bases). V lost 3 bases, J lost 11 bases, and 7 bases lay in between. The CDR3 consists of 10 residues. From germline, CDR1 is SGDLS and CDR2 YYNGEE. The CDR3 reads CASSGQKQYF. CDR3 coding DNA: TGTGCCAGCAGCGGACAGAAGCAGTATTTT. Variable domain in full (rest from reference TRBV9 and TRBJ2-3): DSGVTQTPKHLITATGQRVTLRCSPRSGDLSVYWYQQSLDQGLQFLIQYYNGEERAKGNILERFSAQQFPDLHSELNLSSLELGDSALYFCASSGQKQYFGPGTRLTVL.

The V gene is TRBV6-5, the J gene TRBJ2-3, with D unclear. Germline V gene lookup returns CDR1 MNHEY and CDR2 SVGAGI. V shed 5 bases and J shed 7 bases, with 10 bases lying between them. This CDR3 is 12 amino acids long. The CDR3 loop reads CASSGSGNTQYF. CDR3 bases: TGTGCCAGCAGTGGTAGTGGAAATACGCAGTATTTT.

The table lists this clonotype with many counts. The chain is built from TRBV10-3 and TRBJ1-2; D is ambiguous. The ends were cut back, 0 bases at V and 4 bases at J, with 9 bases in the middle. Germline V gene sequence: CDR1 ENHRY, CDR2 SYGVKD. This CDR3 comprises 14 residues. For the CDR3, the DNA is TGTGCCATCAGTGAGTCCGAAGTCAGCTATGGCTACACCTTC. Translating gives CAISESEVSYGYTF.

This clonotype was counted a few times. The V and J genes are TRBV3-1 and TRBJ2-1; D gene uncertain. CDR3 length: 11 amino acids. The V end lost 8 bases, the J end lost 1 base, and 3 bases lay between the germline ends. The germline V gene has CDR1 LGHDT and CDR2 YNNKEL (reference sequence). The CDR3 sequence: CASFSYNEQFF. The CDR3 region has the DNA TGTGCCAGCTTTTCCTACAATGAGCAGTTCTTC.

In this sample, this clonotype turned up many times. This rearrangement joins TRBV10-3 to TRBJ1-6, with D maybe TRBD1 (6 bases). The CDR3 totals 15 residues. V lost 3 bases, J lost 7 bases, and 13 bases lay in between. Germline values: CDR1 ENHRY, CDR2 SYGVKD. DNA for the CDR3: TGTGCCATCAGTGACCCGGCAGGGGTAAATTCACCCCTCCACTTT. It yields the protein CAISDPAGVNSPLHF.

This clonotype was seen once. The CDR3 here is CASDIRGNEQFF. In DNA, the CDR3 is TGTGCCAGCGACATAAGGGGCAATGAGCAGTTCTTC. The J gene is TRBJ2-1, the V gene TRBV12-3 or TRBV12-4; perhaps TRBD1 as D (5 bases). V gave up 8 bases and J gave up 6 bases, with 11 bases separating them. This CDR3 contains 12 residues.

The chain combines TRBV2 with TRBJ1-2; D gene unclear. V was pared by 3 bases and J by 1 base, with 15 bases between. CDR1 is SNHLY, CDR2 FYNNEI, per germline. The CDR3 extends over 16 amino acids. CDR3 sequence: CASSDGVAVVNYGYTF. For the CDR3, the DNA is TGTGCCAGCAGTGACGGGGTGGCAGTAGTTAACTATGGCTACACCTTC.

The V gene is TRBV2, the J gene TRBJ2-7; D is unclear. The DNA end lines up better with TRBJ2-5; the J call may be wrong. CDR3 length: 10 residues. CDR1 is SNHLY, CDR2 FYNNEI, per germline. This CDR3 is CASRIKTQYF. CDR3 DNA: TGTGCCAGCCGGATAAAGACCCAGTACTTC.

CDR3 amino acids: CASSVRTPGYEQYF. The CDR3 coding sequence is TGTGCCAGCAGTGTACGGACACCAGGGTATGAGCAGTACTTC. The chain uses TRBV6-1 and TRBJ2-4; D perhaps matches TRBD1 (5 bases). Germline V gives CDR1 MNHNS, CDR2 SASEGT. The CDR3 extends over 14 amino acids. V lost 4 bases, J lost 13 bases, and 20 bases lay in between.

The chain uses TRBV4-3 and TRBJ2-5; no clear D. CDR1 and CDR2 (germline): LGHNA, YSLEER. Trimming cost V 3 bases and J 4 bases, with 9 bases left between them. The CDR3 is made up of 13 amino acids. The CDR3 DNA reads as TGCGCCAGCAGCCAGTATACGCGAGAGACCCAGTACTTC. This gives the protein CASSQYTRETQYF.